This TCR beta chain is from a study of blood T cell repertoires in COVID-19. In the study overall: COVID-19 samples collected from the United States, Italy and Spain covered acute and convalescent phases.

Data came from immunoSEQ multiplex PCR; TCRdb stores just in-frame clones and leaves some out. The table has roughly 500,000 clones, 75% to 90% seen once. Each recovered donor of Cohort 3 presented with two negative PCRs, clearance, or symptom resolution. Germline assignment: CDR1 SEHNR and CDR2 FQNEAQ (reference sequence). V was pared by 3 bases and J by 9 bases, with 5 bases of the junction left unmatched. The CDR3 has 13 residues. The rearrangement joins TRBV7-9 to TRBJ2-1; 7 positions match TRBD2. The sequence came from a woman in her fifties or sixties who had recovered from COVID-19. Specimen: PBMCs or T cells enriched from blood (not recorded which). The DNA for the CDR3 is TGTGCCAGCAGCTTGACTAGCTCGAGTGAGCAGTTCTTC. Protein product: CASSLTSSSEQFF.